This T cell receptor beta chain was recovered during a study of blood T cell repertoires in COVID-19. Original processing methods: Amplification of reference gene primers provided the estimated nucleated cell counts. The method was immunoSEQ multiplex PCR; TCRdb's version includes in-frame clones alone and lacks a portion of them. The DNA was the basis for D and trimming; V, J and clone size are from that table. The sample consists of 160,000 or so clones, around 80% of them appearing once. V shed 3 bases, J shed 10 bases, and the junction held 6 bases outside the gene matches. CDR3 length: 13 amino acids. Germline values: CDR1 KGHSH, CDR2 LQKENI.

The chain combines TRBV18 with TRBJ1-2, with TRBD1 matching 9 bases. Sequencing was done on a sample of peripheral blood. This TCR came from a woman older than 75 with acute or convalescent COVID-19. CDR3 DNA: TGTGCCAGCTCACCGGGACAGGGTTTGGCCTACACCTTC. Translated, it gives CASSPGQGLAYTF.